A selection of T cell receptor beta chains follows, all from one sample in a study of low-dose radiotherapy and immunotherapy resistance in tumors. TCRdb recomputed calls from the reads with MiXCR, one row per CDR3 protein. The sample holds tens of thousands of distinct CDR3 sequences, around 17% seen once. The sample consisted of PBMCs, taken before treatment. These TCRs come from a male donor with prostate cancer. The CDR3 runs from the conserved cysteine through the conserved F or W. A D gene is named only where the DNA matches it firmly. Clone size is given for some rows only: seen once, a few or many times, or a class if the clone is expanded.

d_call j_call clone_size cdr3_length v_call cdr3_nt cdr3_aa
TRBD2 TRBJ2-1 many 15 TRBV20-1 TGCAGTGCTAGAGATGAGACTAGCGGCTTGTTTGAGCAGTTCTTC CSARDETSGLFEQFF
- TRBJ2-3 many 15 TRBV5-1 TGCGCCAGCAGCTCGATAACAGGGAGCACAGATACGCAGTATTTT CASSSITGSTDTQYF
- TRBJ2-3 many 15 TRBV9 TGTGCCAGCAGCGTCGGTCCCAGGAGCACAGATACGCAGTATTTT CASSVGPRSTDTQYF
TRBD1 TRBJ1-1 many 13 TRBV20-1 TGCAGTGCTCAGACAGGGGAGAACACTGAAGCTTTCTTT CSAQTGENTEAFF
TRBD2 TRBJ2-3 many 15 TRBV10-2 TGCGCCAGCAGTGAGATTCTAGCGGGGGGAGATACGCAGTATTTT CASSEILAGGDTQYF
- TRBJ2-5 - 15 TRBV7-9 TGTGCCAGCAGCCTCAACTCCGGGACTCAGGAGACCCAGTACTTC CASSLNSGTQETQYF
- TRBJ2-3 many 12 TRBV29-1 TGCAGCGTTGAAGAAAGTCCAGATACGCAGTATTTT CSVEESPDTQYF
- TRBJ2-7 many 11 TRBV7-9 TGTGCCAGCAGTTTGGTGCACGAGCAGTACTTC CASSLVHEQYF
TRBD2 TRBJ2-6 many 18 TRBV18 TGTGCCAGCTCCATCCGTGTGCTAGCGGGGGCTGGGGCCAACGTCCTGACTTTC CASSIRVLAGAGANVLTF
- TRBJ2-5 many 14 TRBV18 TGTGCCAGCTCACCCGGGACAACTCAAGAGACCCAGTACTTC CASSPGTTQETQYF
- TRBJ2-1 - 17 TRBV7-9 TGTGCCAGCAGCTTAGAAAATAGCGGAGCCTCCTACAATGAGCAGTTCTTC CASSLENSGASYNEQFF
TRBD2 TRBJ2-5 - 16 TRBV5-1 TGCGCCAGCAGCCCAACTATAGCGGGGGGACAAGAGACCCAGTACTTC CASSPTIAGGQETQYF
TRBD1 TRBJ1-2 many 15 TRBV4-2 TGTGCCAGCAGCGAAGTCGGGACAGCACAATATGGCTACACCTTC CASSEVGTAQYGYTF
TRBD2 TRBJ2-1 many 16 TRBV12-3/TRBV12-4 TGTGCCAGCACCACCGGTTCGGGACTAACCCACAATGAGCAGTTCTTC CASTTGSGLTHNEQFF
- TRBJ2-3 many 11 TRBV24-1 TGTGCCACCAGTGCACGGGATACGCAGTATTTT CATSARDTQYF
- TRBJ1-1 many 15 TRBV20-1 TGCAGTGCCTGGTCGTGGGGCTTGGGAAAAACTGAAGCTTTCTTT CSAWSWGLGKTEAFF
- TRBJ2-3 many 15 TRBV20-1 TGCAGTGCTATCTTGGGGGGGGCCGTGATAGATACGCAGTATTTT CSAILGGAVIDTQYF
- TRBJ1-3 many 15 TRBV12-3/TRBV12-4 TGTGCCAGCAGTTTAGGGCAGTGGACTGGAAACACCATATATTTT CASSLGQWTGNTIYF
TRBD1 TRBJ2-2 - 14 TRBV14 TGTGCCAGCAGCCGACAGGGGAACACCGGGGAGCTGTTTTTT CASSRQGNTGELFF
- TRBJ1-6 many 13 TRBV11-2 TGTGCCAGCAGCTTAGACAGGGGATCACCCCTCCACTTT CASSLDRGSPLHF
TRBD2 TRBJ2-2 many 16 TRBV24-1 TGTGCCACCAGTGATCCTAGCGGGGGGAAGACCGGGGAGCTGTTTTTT CATSDPSGGKTGELFF
- TRBJ1-3 many 16 TRBV4-1 TGCGCCAGCAGCCATCCCGGACGCACCTCTGGAAACACCATATATTTT CASSHPGRTSGNTIYF
TRBD1 TRBJ1-6 many 16 TRBV20-1 TGCAGTGCTAGGACAGACAGGGTCTCCTATAATTCACCCCTCCACTTT CSARTDRVSYNSPLHF
- TRBJ1-2 many 12 TRBV12-3/TRBV12-4 TGTGCCAGCAGCCCCCGGGGGAGCGGCTACACCTTC CASSPRGSGYTF
TRBD1 TRBJ2-7 - 13 TRBV2 TGTGCCAGCAGTGGGACAGGGGTGGGGGAGCAGTACTTC CASSGTGVGEQYF
TRBD1 TRBJ2-2 many 14 TRBV7-2 TGTGCCAGCAGGGGACAGGGGAAGGCCGGGGAGCTGTTTTTT CASRGQGKAGELFF
- TRBJ2-3 many 14 TRBV3-1 TGTGCCAGCAGCCGAGACAGCAGCACAGATACGCAGTATTTT CASSRDSSTDTQYF
- TRBJ2-2 many 16 TRBV7-2 TGTGCCAGCAGCTTAAACAGGGTCGCGAACACCGGGGAGCTGTTTTTT CASSLNRVANTGELFF
- TRBJ1-5 many 15 TRBV27 TGTGCCAGCAGTTTATCGAAAGGCGGTGGGCAGCCCCAGCATTTT CASSLSKGGGQPQHF
TRBD1 TRBJ2-5 many 15 TRBV12-3/TRBV12-4 TGTGCCAGCAGTTCAGAGGACAGGTTCGGAGAGACCCAGTACTTC CASSSEDRFGETQYF
TRBD2 TRBJ2-1 many 15 TRBV13 TGTGCCAGCAGCTCCCGTTTGCGGGGGGGCAATGAGCAGTTCTTC CASSSRLRGGNEQFF
- TRBJ2-7 - 13 TRBV3-1 TGTGCCAGCAGCCAAGGCCTCGGGGACGAGCAGTACTTC CASSQGLGDEQYF
TRBD1 TRBJ2-5 - 14 TRBV5-1 TGCGCCAGCAGCTTAGGGACAGTCAGTGGGACCCAGTACTTC CASSLGTVSGTQYF
- TRBJ2-6 many 16 TRBV5-1 TGCGCCAGCAGCTTGGCCTCGATTCCTGGGGCCAACGTCCTGACTTTC CASSLASIPGANVLTF
- TRBJ1-5 many 13 TRBV7-2 TGTGCCAGCAGCTTTGCTATCAATCAGCCCCAGCATTTT CASSFAINQPQHF
- TRBJ2-5 many 12 TRBV29-1 TGCAGCGTTAAGGACAGCAAAGAGACCCAGTACTTC CSVKDSKETQYF
TRBD2 TRBJ2-1 - 17 TRBV11-2 TGTGCCAGCAGCACACCAGCGGGGGGGCCAATGGGAAATGAGCAGTTCTTC CASSTPAGGPMGNEQFF
TRBD2 TRBJ2-7 many 17 TRBV14 TGTGCCAGCAGCAAACGACTAGCGGGGGGGAGCTCCTACGAGCAGTACTTC CASSKRLAGGSSYEQYF
- TRBJ2-2 many 16 TRBV7-3 TGTGCCAGCAGCTTAACGGCGGCCTTACACACCGGGGAGCTGTTTTTT CASSLTAALHTGELFF
- TRBJ1-5 many 13 TRBV20-1 TGCAGTGCCAAAGGGGGAGGGGAGCAGCCCCAGCATTTT CSAKGGGEQPQHF
TRBD1 TRBJ2-3 once 12 TRBV3-1 TGTGCCAGCAGCCAGACAGGGGATACGCAGTATTTT CASSQTGDTQYF